This TCR beta chain was sequenced during a study of shared clonotypes between healthy human individuals. The wider study: Three plates each covered CD4 naive and memory; CD8 naive two, CD8 memory one.

Findings and limits, study-wide: Memory subsets generally showed smaller estimated richness than naive subsets did.

Notes on this clone: Its target is not known.

Trimming stripped 3 bases from V and 0 bases from J, with 11 bases between. Germline V CDR1 and CDR2: MDHEN, SYDVKM. This CDR3 comprises 15 residues. Sequenced by immunoSEQ multiplex PCR; TCRdb stores in-frame clones only, minus some. Here the sample spans approximately 2,000,000 clones, roughly 90% being singletons. The sequenced sample consisted of naive CD4+ T cells from PBMCs. Subset defined: CD45RA+ positively selected. This clonotype was sampled from a man between 18 and 35 years old in good health. Some clones in this sample may be carry-over from other donors' samples. The chain carries TRBV28 and TRBJ1-2; D might be TRBD1 (5 bases). The DNA of the CDR3 is TGTGCCAGCAGTTTTGGGGGGTTCACTAACTATGGCTACACCTTC. Its translation: CASSFGGFTNYGYTF.